The source of this T cell receptor beta chain is a study of multiple sclerosis patients with progressive multifocal leukoencephalopathy (dated by TCRdb to the late 2010s). Regarding the study in general: Peripheral T and B cells were examined in MS patients who went on to develop PML (4 under natalizumab, 1 after alemtuzumab) as well as in treated patients who did not. The study aimed to detect JC virus-specific or public T-cell expansions arising at the time of PML onset. From before therapy, through 6 and 12 months, up to PML onset, two natalizumab-treated patients who later developed PML were tracked longitudinally.

The germline V gene supplies CDR1 SGHAT and CDR2 FQNNGV. Here V drops 5 bases and J drops 5 bases, and the junction holds 7 bases not matched to any gene. Reading from cysteine to phenylalanine, the CDR3 counts 15 amino acids. Only the CDR3 DNA stays, 45 bases, in frame from base 1. Reading the label with the study, this specimen's time point is: approximately 12 months of natalizumab therapy. The treatment or condition label, read with the paper, signifies: on natalizumab therapy at sampling. Five MS patients treated with natalizumab who did not develop PML were sampled longitudinally as controls. All listed patients had previously received interferon beta, and all PML patients were female. Blood samples for T1 were taken at 6 months of natalizumab therapy, and blood samples for T2 were taken at 12 months of natalizumab therapy. Ficoll-Hypaque density gradient centrifugation was used to isolate peripheral blood mononuclear cells.

Study-wide findings and limitations: Only peripheral blood was analyzed, although cerebrospinal fluid or brain lymphocytes might be more informative for natalizumab-associated PML. Most PML patients had lower normalized Shannon entropy, suggesting less diverse TRB repertoires, while values in the natalizumab-treated controls sat near 1. TRB clones with frequency above 0.5% were observed only in PML patients, but the clones expanded at PML onset were found to be already present before and during natalizumab therapy. When PML developed, neither common TRBV or TRBJ gene usage nor preferential TRBV-TRBJ pairings were detected. Given the small, descriptive cohort, it remained unclear whether the study findings reflect JC virus infection or general immunocompromise.

Using the immunoSEQ two-step multiplex PCR at survey-level depth, TRB CDR3 regions were amplified from genomic DNA. Synthetic inline TR CDR3 controls covering all V-J pairings were spiked into each PCR to estimate template counts and remove amplification bias. Reads went through processing to reduce amplification and sequencing bias, and quantification was done against synthetic TR CDR3 analogs. Per the original workflow: Raw data were processed in ImmunoSEQ Analyzer, with out-of-frame sequences and CDR3s containing stop codons removed, and genes were named according to IMGT nomenclature. Normalized Shannon entropy, defined as 1 minus Pielou's evenness, was used to summarize repertoire diversity. Two TRB sequences were counted as identical only if the two sequences had the same V gene, J gene and CDR3. Public PML clonotypes were defined as CDR3s shared by two or more PML-onset samples but absent from earlier samples, from controls, and from public databases. Position-by-position CDR3 amino acid composition was analyzed in Skylign with the observed count method. This immuneACCESS table, as held by TCRdb, lists in-frame sequences with V and J called but not all clones. Of the missing ones, under half trace to an unresolved V gene in checked studies; the others have no known cause. The V and J calls and the clone size are those of that table, but D and trimming were determined from the DNA. The sample table records about 28,000 clones; almost 90% of these occur just once. The ten largest make up 1.3% of the sample.

As concerns this clone: Its cognate antigen has yet to be identified. The record has no base qualities; no much larger clone is one base away.

The sequencing used PBMCs, collected from a patient treated with natalizumab. This clonotype originated in a human donor with multiple sclerosis. The chain links TRBV11-2 with TRBJ2-7; a stretch of 12 junction bases matches TRBD1. The nucleotides read TGTGCCAGCAGCCAGTGGGACAGGGGGCCGGACGAGCAGTACTTC. It codes for CASSQWDRGPDEQYF.